The 8 T cell receptor beta chains below were found in one sample sequenced in a study of blood T cells in healthy people across ages (dated by TCRdb to between 2014 and 2017). Library preparation was by 5' RACE. TCRdb lists the instrument as Illumina HiSeq 2500. The second PCR ran for about 6 to 12 cycles and used a J-beta primer mix along with a sample-barcoded 5' primer. TCRdb trimmed public reads at Q25 via fastp, called clones via MiXCR and kept in-frame beta chains. Rows are unified per CDR3 protein, each entry keeping the most common DNA and genes. The sample has approximately 810,000 distinct CDR3 sequences on record, about 28% of them singletons. The top ten constitute approximately 15% of the sample. The sequencing input was blood. These receptors all stem from a woman over 75 in good health.

This clonotype was detected ten times or more. The rearrangement uses TRBV20-1 and TRBJ2-4, with D possibly TRBD1 on 6 matching bases. CDR1 DFQATT and CDR2 SNEGSKA come from the germline V gene (reference sequence). V lost 6 bases and J 1 base, leaving 19 bases between the germline ends. This CDR3 is built from 16 residues. The CDR3 spells CSADRGGNRAKNIQYF. CDR3 in DNA: TGCAGTGCGGATCGAGGGGGAAATCGGGCCAAAAACATTCAGTACTTC.

This clonotype was found many times. The V gene is TRBV7-2, the J gene TRBJ2-7, with D uncertain. V dropped 1 base and J dropped 3 bases, with 7 bases sitting between them. Germline V gene lookup returns CDR1 SGHTA and CDR2 FQGNSA. The CDR3 covers 13 residues. The CDR3 reads CASSLGSVYEQYF. The CDR3 DNA is TGTGCCAGCAGCTTAGGCAGTGTCTACGAGCAGTACTTC. Using reference TRBV7-2 and TRBJ2-7 for the parts outside the CDR3, the full variable domain is GAGVSQSPSNKVTEKGKDVELRCDPISGHTALYWYRQSLGQGLEFLIYFQGNSAPDKSGLPSDRFSAERTGGSVSTLTIQRTQQEDSAVYLCASSLGSVYEQYFGPGTRLTVT.

This chain links TRBV12-3 or TRBV12-4 with TRBJ1-1; D perhaps matches TRBD1 (6 bases). V lost 7 bases to trimming and J lost 3 bases, with 15 bases between them. CDR3 length: 14 amino acids. DNA for the CDR3: TGTGCCAGCAACTCGGGGGCCGGGGACACTGAAGCTTTCTTT. Protein sequence: CASNSGAGDTEAFF.

This clonotype was observed at least ten times. The rearrangement links TRBV7-9 to TRBJ2-1; TRBD1 aligns across 10 bases. With V trimmed by 3 bases and J by 4 bases, 12 bases remained unmatched. Germline V gene lookup returns CDR1 SEHNR and CDR2 FQNEAQ (reference sequence). CDR3 length equals 18 residues. This chain's CDR3 is CASSFQVSRDRGYNEQFF. The DNA for the CDR3 is TGTGCCAGCAGCTTCCAAGTCTCCCGGGACAGGGGATACAATGAGCAGTTCTTC.

This clonotype was seen only a few times. The chain is built from TRBV20-1 and TRBJ1-1; D is perhaps TRBD1 (6 bases). The CDR3 totals 12 residues. CDR1 DFQATT and CDR2 SNEGSKA come from the germline V gene (reference sequence). Trimming cost V 4 bases and J 7 bases, with 13 bases left between them. The CDR3 DNA follows: TGCAGTGCTAACCGACAGGTCTATGAAGCTTTCTTT. It specifies CSANRQVYEAFF.

The chain uses TRBV12-3 or TRBV12-4 and TRBJ2-5; 7 nucleotides align to TRBD2. Trimming cost V 3 bases and J 3 bases; bases outside gene matches: 7. CDR3 length equals 15 residues. The CDR3 nucleotides are TGTGCCAGCAGTTTTCCTAGCGGCGCCAAAGAGACCCAGTACTTC. Amino acid sequence: CASSFPSGAKETQYF.

This clonotype was picked up a small number of times. This may arise from a read error, as a much more abundant clone is one base away. The V and J genes are TRBV4-3 and TRBJ1-2; D not resolved. Germline V gene sequence: CDR1 LGHNA, CDR2 YSLEER. The length of the CDR3 is 14 residues. The V gene lost 0 bases and the J gene lost 7 bases, with 12 bases spanning the gap. CDR3 nucleotide sequence: TGCGCCAGCAGCCAAGATTCGGGTAGCTCTGGCTACACCTTC. Protein sequence: CASSQDSGSSGYTF.

The V and J genes are TRBV20-1 and TRBJ1-2; TRBD1 aligns across 7 bases. This CDR3 contains 14 residues. Germline V lookup: CDR1 DFQATT, CDR2 SNEGSKA (reference sequence). Trimming removed 6 bases from V and 5 bases from J; junction bases left unmatched: 12. The CDR3 loop is CSAGEDRAMYGYTF. The DNA for the CDR3 is TGCAGTGCGGGGGAAGACAGGGCGATGTATGGCTACACCTTC.